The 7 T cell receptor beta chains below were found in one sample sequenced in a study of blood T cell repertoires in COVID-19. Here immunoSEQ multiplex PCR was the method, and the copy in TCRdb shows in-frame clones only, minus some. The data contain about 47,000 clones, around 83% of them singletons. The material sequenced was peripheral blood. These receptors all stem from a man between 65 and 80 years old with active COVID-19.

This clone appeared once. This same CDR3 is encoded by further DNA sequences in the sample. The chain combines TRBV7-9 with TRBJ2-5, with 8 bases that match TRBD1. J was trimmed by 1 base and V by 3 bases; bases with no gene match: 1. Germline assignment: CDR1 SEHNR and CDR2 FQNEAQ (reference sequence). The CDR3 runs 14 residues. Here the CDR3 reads CASSLGQVQETQYF. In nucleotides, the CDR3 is TGTGCCAGCAGCTTGGGACAGGTCCAAGAGACCCAGTACTTC.

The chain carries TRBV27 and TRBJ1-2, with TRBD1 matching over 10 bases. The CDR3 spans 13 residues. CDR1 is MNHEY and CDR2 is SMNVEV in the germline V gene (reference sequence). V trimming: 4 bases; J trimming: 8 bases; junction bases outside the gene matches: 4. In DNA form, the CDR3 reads TGTGCCAGCAGTTACGGGACAGGGGACGGCTACACCTTC. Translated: CASSYGTGDGYTF.

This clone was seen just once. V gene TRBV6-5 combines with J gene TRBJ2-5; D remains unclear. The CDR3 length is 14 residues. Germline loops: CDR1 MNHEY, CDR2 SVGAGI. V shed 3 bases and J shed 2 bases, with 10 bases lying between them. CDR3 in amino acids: CASSYRWSQETQYF. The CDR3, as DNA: TGTGCCAGCAGTTATAGGTGGAGTCAAGAGACCCAGTACTTC.

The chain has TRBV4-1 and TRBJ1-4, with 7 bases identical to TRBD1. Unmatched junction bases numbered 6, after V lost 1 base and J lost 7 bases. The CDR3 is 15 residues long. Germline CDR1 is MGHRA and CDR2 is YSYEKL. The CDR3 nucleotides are TGCGCCAGCAGCCAAGTTAAGGGGGCGGCTGAAAAACTGTTTTTT. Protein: CASSQVKGAAEKLFF.

CDR3 DNA: TGTGCCACCAGCAACCAACAATGGGGGATGAGGGACAGGGGGTCGGAGACCCAGTACTTC. Translation gives CATSNQQWGMRDRGSETQYF. V usage is TRBV15 and J usage is TRBJ2-5, with 11 bases matching TRBD1. CDR3 length: 20 amino acids. V lost 4 bases to trimming and J lost 5 bases; unmatched junction nucleotides: 21. CDR1 and CDR2 from the germline V gene are LNHNV and YYDKDF (reference sequence).

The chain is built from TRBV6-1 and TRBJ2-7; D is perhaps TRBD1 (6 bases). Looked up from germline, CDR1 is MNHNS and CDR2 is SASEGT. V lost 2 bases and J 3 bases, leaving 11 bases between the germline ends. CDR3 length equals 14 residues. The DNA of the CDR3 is TGTGCCAGCAGTGAAAGAGGCAGGGGCTACGAGCAGTACTTC. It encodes CASSERGRGYEQYF.

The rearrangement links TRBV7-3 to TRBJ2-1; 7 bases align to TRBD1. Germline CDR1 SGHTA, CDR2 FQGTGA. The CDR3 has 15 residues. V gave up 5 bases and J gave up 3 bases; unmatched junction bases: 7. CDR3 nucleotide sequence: TGTGCCAGCAGCGGAAGAGACAGGGACTACAATGAGCAGTTCTTC. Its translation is CASSGRDRDYNEQFF.